This entry concerns a single TCR beta chain. Antigen: not known. The method was immunoSEQ multiplex PCR; TCRdb's version includes in-frame clones alone and lacks a portion of them. The sample carries some 80,000 clones, about 96% recorded once. Germline CDR1 is SGHTA and CDR2 is FQGTGA. The CDR3 is made up of 16 amino acids. Losses at the gene ends were 4 bases for V and 1 base for J; bases not matched to a gene: 6. The data originate from a study of cytomegalovirus exposure and HLA in healthy donors. Study-wide results and limits: Some TCR beta chains (164 of them) were listed as cytomegalovirus-associated.

The chain employs TRBV7-3 and TRBJ2-3, with 9 bases aligning to TRBD2. This TCR derives from a man in his late teens or twenties in good health and CMV-seropositive. The sequencing input was PBMCs. The CDR3 sequence is CASSSGAGGGTDTQYF. The CDR3 DNA reads TGTGCCAGCAGCTCCGGAGCGGGAGGAGGCACAGATACGCAGTATTTT.